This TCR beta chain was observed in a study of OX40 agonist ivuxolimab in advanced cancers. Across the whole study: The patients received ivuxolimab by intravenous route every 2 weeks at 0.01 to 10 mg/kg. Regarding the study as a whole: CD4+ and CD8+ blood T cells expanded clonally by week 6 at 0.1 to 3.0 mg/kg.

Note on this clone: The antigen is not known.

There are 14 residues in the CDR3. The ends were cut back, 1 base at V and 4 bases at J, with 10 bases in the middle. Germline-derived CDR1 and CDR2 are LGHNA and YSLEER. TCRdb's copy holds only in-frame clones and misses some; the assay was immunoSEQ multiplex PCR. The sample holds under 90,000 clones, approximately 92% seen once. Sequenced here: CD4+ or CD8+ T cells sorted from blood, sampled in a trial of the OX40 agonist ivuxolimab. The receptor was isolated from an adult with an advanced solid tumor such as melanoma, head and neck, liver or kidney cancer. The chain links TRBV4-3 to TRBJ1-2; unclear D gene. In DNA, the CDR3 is TGCGCCAGCAGCCAAGGCTCCGGGTCCTATGGCTACACCTTC. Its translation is CASSQGSGSYGYTF.